Listed below are T cell receptor beta chains from one sample, sequenced in a study of response to subunit inactivated influenza vaccine. A single record per CDR3 protein comes from TCRdb applying MiXCR to the RT-PCR reads. Found here are approximately 570,000 distinct CDR3 sequences, around 8% of them singletons; the top ten hold around 13%. The source was PBMCs from blood, collected less than 30 months after vaccination. The receptors were sampled from a man between 50 and 75 years old who received an inactivated influenza vaccine. Both conserved end residues are part of each CDR3. D genes are given only for firm matches. Clone size is stated in some rows and not others, as once, few, many or a class when expanded.

CDR3 protein	CDR3 DNA	V gene	J gene	clone size	D gene
CASSQGAGESYEQYF	TGTGCCAGCAGCCAAGGGGCGGGAGAATCGTACGAGCAGTACTTC	TRBV3-1	TRBJ2-7	-	TRBD2
CAIKDARGYGYTF	TGTGCCATCAAGGACGCTCGGGGATATGGCTACACCTTC	TRBV10-3	TRBJ1-2	-	-
CASSEPLQGGADTQYF	TGTGCCAGCAGTGAACCCCTCCAGGGGGGGGCAGATACGCAGTATTTT	TRBV25-1	TRBJ2-3	-	-
CASSPAGANVLTF	TGTGCCAGCAGCCCCGCTGGGGCCAACGTCCTGACTTTC	TRBV11-2	TRBJ2-6	-	-
CASGRGKLAGSYEQYF	TGTGCCAGCGGTAGGGGTAAGCTAGCGGGATCCTACGAGCAGTACTTC	TRBV7-2	TRBJ2-7	-	TRBD2
CASGGGTTFYEQYF	TGTGCCAGCGGGGGGGGCACAACTTTCTACGAGCAGTACTTC	TRBV2	TRBJ2-7	-	-
CSASRTSGRAAYEQYF	TGCAGTGCTAGCAGGACTAGCGGGAGGGCCGCCTACGAGCAGTACTTC	TRBV20-1	TRBJ2-7	-	TRBD2
CASKPPTGGPYEQYF	TGTGCCAGCAAACCCCCGACGGGAGGGCCCTACGAGCAGTACTTC	TRBV6-1	TRBJ2-7	many	TRBD2
CASNPGQGLNTEAFF	TGCGCCAGCAACCCTGGACAGGGGTTGAACACTGAAGCTTTCTTT	TRBV5-1	TRBJ1-1	once	TRBD1
CASSPDISYEQYF	TGTGCCAGCTCTCCGGACATCTCCTACGAGCAGTACTTC	TRBV6-1	TRBJ2-7	many	-
CASSESSTSYNEQFF	TGCGCCAGCAGTGAGTCATCAACCTCCTACAATGAGCAGTTCTTC	TRBV10-2	TRBJ2-1	few	-
CASSAITGMNTEAFF	TGTGCCAGCAGCGCCATAACAGGCATGAACACTGAAGCTTTCTTT	TRBV9	TRBJ1-1	few	-
CASSEPTPYFTDTQYF	TGTGCCAGCAGTGAACCGACACCTTACTTCACAGATACGCAGTATTTT	TRBV25-1	TRBJ2-3	few	-
CATSEVGGSYNEQFF	TGTGCCACCAGTGAAGTGGGAGGCTCCTACAATGAGCAGTTCTTC	TRBV24-1	TRBJ2-1	-	-
CATTEAGGRTQYF	TGTGCCACCACCGAAGCGGGAGGGCGTACGCAGTATTTT	TRBV24-1	TRBJ2-3	few	TRBD2
CASRARDGNNQPQHF	TGTGCCAGCAGAGCCCGGGACGGGAACAATCAGCCCCAGCATTTT	TRBV12-3/TRBV12-4	TRBJ1-5	many	-
CSARGGTLSSYEQYF	TGCAGTGCTAGAGGGGGGACGCTCAGCTCCTACGAGCAGTACTTC	TRBV20-1	TRBJ2-7	few	-
CASSLGLALSYEQYF	TGTGCCAGCAGCCTGGGCCTGGCGCTCTCCTACGAGCAGTACTTC	TRBV27	TRBJ2-7	few	-
CASRSTGDAGAGNTIYF	TGTGCCAGCAGGTCTACTGGGGACGCGGGGGCTGGAAACACCATATATTTT	TRBV28	TRBJ1-3	many	-
CSAPFEDTIAKNIQYF	TGCAGTGCCCCATTCGAGGACACAATAGCCAAAAACATTCAGTACTTC	TRBV20-1	TRBJ2-4	-	-
CASSLGGLAGWETQYF	TGTGCCAGCAGTTTAGGCGGGCTAGCGGGATGGGAGACCCAGTACTTC	TRBV12-3/TRBV12-4	TRBJ2-5	few	TRBD2
CASSHPTGGNYGYTF	TGCGCCAGCAGCCATCCTACAGGGGGAAACTATGGCTACACCTTC	TRBV4-1	TRBJ1-2	many	TRBD1
CAWSLFGVSYNSPLHF	TGTGCCTGGAGTCTATTTGGAGTGTCCTATAATTCACCCCTCCACTTT	TRBV30	TRBJ1-6	-	-
CSASHRPDYNEQFF	TGCAGTGCTAGTCACCGACCAGACTACAATGAGCAGTTCTTC	TRBV20-1	TRBJ2-1	-	-
CSAGLLDTQYF	TGCAGTGCTGGACTTCTAGATACGCAGTATTTT	TRBV20-1	TRBJ2-3	few	-
CASSAGRGSYEQYF	TGTGCCAGCAGCGCCGGGCGGGGCTCCTACGAGCAGTACTTC	TRBV7-9	TRBJ2-7	-	-
CASSLARGTALRYNEQFF	TGCGCCAGCAGCTTGGCCCGAGGGACAGCGCTACGCTACAATGAGCAGTTCTTC	TRBV5-1	TRBJ2-1	few	TRBD1
CSARKPGRTYEQYF	TGCAGTGCTAGGAAACCGGGACGGACTTACGAGCAGTACTTC	TRBV20-1	TRBJ2-7	few	-
CSASTLGTVGSTF	TGCAGTGCGTCTACCTTGGGGACTGTCGGCTCCACCTTC	TRBV20-1	TRBJ1-2	few	-
CASSLVTVSREQFF	TGTGCCAGCAGCTTAGTTACCGTCAGCAGAGAGCAGTTCTTC	TRBV7-6	TRBJ2-1	-	-
CASSPGGPDDHEQYF	TGTGCCAGCAGCCCCGGGGGGCCGGATGACCACGAGCAGTACTTC	TRBV11-1	TRBJ2-7	-	-
CASSWTGGGSGNTIYF	TGCGCCAGCAGCTGGACAGGGGGAGGCTCTGGAAACACCATATATTTT	TRBV5-1	TRBJ1-3	few	TRBD1
CSVQHRIAYNEQFF	TGCAGCGTTCAACACAGGATCGCCTACAATGAGCAGTTCTTC	TRBV29-1	TRBJ2-1	-	-
CASSSDFGAGGRWTQYF	TGTGCCAGCAGCTCCGACTTTGGGGCGGGAGGCCGCTGGACCCAGTACTTC	TRBV7-6	TRBJ2-5	many	TRBD2
CASSRGAGGGELFF	TGCGCCAGCAGCCGAGGGGCTGGGGGCGGGGAGCTGTTTTTT	TRBV4-1	TRBJ2-2	many	-
CASSLLGGRLKLFF	TGTGCCAGCAGTTTGCTCGGGGGGCGGTTGAAACTGTTTTTT	TRBV12-3/TRBV12-4	TRBJ1-4	-	-
CASRPGTVGNQPQHF	TGTGCCAGCAGACCCGGGACAGTGGGGAATCAGCCCCAGCATTTT	TRBV6-1	TRBJ1-5	-	TRBD1
CASSSPLDRRPQYF	TGTGCCAGCAGTTCCCCTTTGGACCGCCGTCCGCAGTACTTC	TRBV6-2/TRBV6-3	TRBJ2-7	few	-
CATRAGTGNTGELFF	TGTGCCACCAGGGCGGGCACAGGGAACACCGGGGAGCTGTTTTTT	TRBV10-3	TRBJ2-2	many	-
CAISTRGRETQYF	TGTGCCATCAGTACCAGGGGACGCGAGACCCAGTACTTC	TRBV10-3	TRBJ2-5	-	-
CASSPEGTGFETQYF	TGTGCCAGCAGTCCTGAGGGGACAGGCTTTGAGACCCAGTACTTC	TRBV27	TRBJ2-5	few	TRBD1
CASSRNQGGHTEAFF	TGTGCCAGCTCACGGAACCAGGGTGGCCACACTGAAGCTTTCTTT	TRBV18	TRBJ1-1	few	-
CASSLEPGKTGELFF	TGCGCCAGCAGCTTGGAGCCGGGGAAAACCGGGGAGCTGTTTTTT	TRBV5-1	TRBJ2-2	-	-
CASSYSKGFMNTEAFF	TGTGCCAGCAGTTACTCGAAGGGTTTCATGAACACTGAAGCTTTCTTT	TRBV6-2/TRBV6-3	TRBJ1-1	few	-